Listed below are T cell receptor beta chains from one sample, sequenced in a study of a mutant IDH1 vaccine in newly diagnosed glioma. TCRdb's copy holds only in-frame clones and misses some; the assay was immunoSEQ multiplex PCR. The data hold 110,000 or so clones, with roughly 88% observed a single time. These TCRs' antigens remain unknown. The material sequenced was PBMCs, taken from a glioma patient whose treatment included an IDH1 peptide vaccine. The receptors were sampled from a woman aged 45-65 years with glioma. Each CDR3 is given with its conserved first and last residue. D genes are given only for firm matches. The size entry is marked missing in some rows and otherwise reads once, few, many or a size class.

size,D,J,length,V,CDR3
NA,NA,TRBJ1-5,17,TRBV19,CASTPGWGGRGNQPQHF
NA,TRBD2,TRBJ2-1,17,TRBV28,CASSSTSGYSSYNEQFF
NA,NA,TRBJ1-1,13,TRBV27,CASMTAEQTEAFF
NA,NA,TRBJ2-7,14,TRBV5-3,CARSPLGRGCEQYF
NA,NA,TRBJ2-5,14,TRBV2,CASSEGPIGETQYF
NA,NA,TRBJ2-3,16,TRBV10-3,CAISGAGTGSTDTQYF
NA,NA,TRBJ2-3,11,TRBV10-2,CASRSRGTQYF
NA,NA,TRBJ2-7,14,TRBV6-5,CASSNSGTPYEQYF
NA,TRBD2,TRBJ2-7,14,TRBV12-5,CASGQKRESYEQYF
few,NA,TRBJ1-1,13,TRBV4-2,CASSQAWASEAFF
NA,TRBD2,TRBJ2-1,15,TRBV7-9,CASSLGGRAYNEQFF
NA,TRBD1,TRBJ1-1,12,TRBV5-1,CASSWDRHEAFF
NA,NA,TRBJ1-2,16,TRBV25-1,CASSESGSLVLYGYTF
NA,NA,TRBJ2-1,13,TRBV6-5,CASSYGLNNEQFF
NA,NA,TRBJ1-1,16,TRBV29-1,CSVDEKGWGANSPAFF
NA,NA,TRBJ2-7,13,TRBV5-6,CASSLVAAYEQYF
NA,TRBD2,TRBJ2-1,11,TRBV5-1,CASSAGVGQFF
NA,NA,NA,15,TRBV6-5,CASSYSRDLFYEQYF
NA,NA,TRBJ2-3,15,TRBV28,CASSPTTASTDTQYF
once,NA,TRBJ2-7,14,TRBV4-2,CASSQGPGRGEQYF
NA,NA,TRBJ2-1,14,TRBV12-5,CASGLDGTNNEQFF
NA,NA,TRBJ2-1,11,TRBV7-9,CASSLNNEQFF
NA,NA,TRBJ1-3,13,TRBV30,CAWSRRLGNTIYF
NA,NA,TRBJ2-7,15,TRBV2,CASRHDWQSSYEQYF
NA,TRBD1,TRBJ1-2,13,TRBV7-8,CASSFTGGHGYTF
few,TRBD1,TRBJ1-1,15,TRBV7-9,CASSLGGQANTEAFF
NA,NA,TRBJ1-1,14,TRBV21-1,CASPRGGQNTEAFF
once,NA,TRBJ2-7,14,TRBV4-1,CASSHPTRSYEQYF
few,NA,TRBJ2-1,12,TRBV2,CASSEEYNEQFF
NA,TRBD1,TRBJ1-6,16,TRBV27,CASGGQGASYNSPLHF
NA,NA,TRBJ1-6,15,TRBV6-5,CASSTRAGRWSPLHF
NA,TRBD2,TRBJ2-7,16,TRBV5-1,CASSLEGSGRTFEQYF
NA,NA,TRBJ2-1,12,TRBV28,CASRQLYNEQFF
NA,NA,TRBJ1-1,12,TRBV7-9,CASSLGATEAFF
NA,TRBD2,TRBJ2-5,14,TRBV5-1,CASSLATGGETQYF
NA,NA,TRBJ1-3,14,TRBV5-6,CASSLGNSGNTIYF
NA,TRBD1,TRBJ2-7,14,TRBV7-9,CASSGDRGTYEQYF
NA,NA,TRBJ2-7,13,TRBV5-1,CASSLYRRYEQYF
NA,TRBD1,TRBJ2-2,19,TRBV19,CASSQGVTNRDRLTGELFF
few,NA,TRBJ2-3,15,TRBV10-1,CASSESAQRPVAQYF
NA,NA,TRBJ2-7,13,TRBV5-8,CASRPSGAYEQYF
NA,NA,TRBJ2-7,15,TRBV27,CASGQYPRPSYEQYF
few,NA,TRBJ1-1,13,TRBV7-9,CASRKGGADEAFF
NA,TRBD1,TRBJ2-2,14,TRBV27,CASSRRTGVGELFF
NA,NA,TRBJ2-3,15,TRBV7-9,CASSLAPGSTDTQYF
NA,TRBD1,TRBJ2-5,14,TRBV7-2,CASSPGQGSETQYF
NA,NA,TRBJ1-2,12,TRBV11-2,CASSLGQAGYTF
NA,TRBD1,TRBJ2-3,14,TRBV10-1,CASSRDRPTDTQYF
NA,NA,TRBJ1-5,14,TRBV25-1,CASSGQGSRQPQHF